The rows below give T cell receptor beta chains drawn from one sample of a study of Tregs in tolerant kidney transplant recipients. The protocol was immunoSEQ multiplex PCR, while the TCRdb copy is restricted to in-frame clones and leaves out a portion. Of over 60,000 clones in the sample, around nine tenths were seen once. The input for sequencing was CD4+ T cells from blood, taken before the transplant. These receptor sequences come from a human donor who received a combined kidney and bone marrow transplant. CDR3s include the opening cysteine and the closing phenylalanine or tryptophan. D genes are given only for firm matches. Rows may omit the clone size; those that give it use once, few, many or a size class.

TRBV7-9	TRBD1	once	14	TRBJ1-2	TGTGCCAGCAGTAGGGGACAGCCCCACTATGGCTACACCTTC	CASSRGQPHYGYTF
TRBV28	.	.	13	TRBJ2-1	TGTGCCAGCAGCTCTCGACAGCAAAATGAGCAGTTCTTC	CASSSRQQNEQFF
TRBV7-2	.	.	14	TRBJ2-7	TGTGCCAGCAGCTTACGACAGGACACCTACGAGCAGTACTTC	CASSLRQDTYEQYF
TRBV6-5	.	.	12	TRBJ2-3	TGTGCCAGCAGCCAAACAACAGATACGCAGTATTTT	CASSQTTDTQYF
TRBV4-1	.	.	16	TRBJ2-1	TGCGCCAGCAGCCTCGTTAGCGGCAGCTCCTACAATGAGCAGTTCTTC	CASSLVSGSSYNEQFF
TRBV28	TRBD1	.	14	TRBJ1-2	TGTGCCAGCACTAGACAGGGGGAGGGCTATGGCTACACCTTC	CASTRQGEGYGYTF
TRBV28	TRBD1	.	19	TRBJ1-4	TGTGCCAGCAGTTTAGTCCCCAGGACAGGGGGTATTGCTAATGAAAAACTGTTTTTT	CASSLVPRTGGIANEKLFF
TRBV7-9	TRBD2	.	14	TRBJ2-7	TGTGCCAGCAGAGCGACTAGCGGGATAAGCGAGCAGTACTTC	CASRATSGISEQYF
TRBV30	.	.	14	TRBJ2-7	TGTGCCTGGAGTGCAAGAATCCTATTGTACGAGCAGTACTTC	CAWSARILLYEQYF
TRBV28	.	.	15	TRBJ2-7	TGTGCCAGCAGCGATGACAGGCAAGCTCCCTACGAGCAGTACTTC	CASSDDRQAPYEQYF
TRBV2	TRBD2	once	15	TRBJ2-2	TGTGCCACATCACTAGCGGGAGGGCCTACCGGGGAGCTGTTTTTT	CATSLAGGPTGELFF
TRBV10-3	.	.	11	TRBJ1-2	TGTGCCATCAGCTCAGGGTATGGCTACACCTTC	CAISSGYGYTF
TRBV29-1	TRBD1	.	14	TRBJ1-3	TGCAGCGCCGCGGGACAGGGGGCTTCGAACACCATATATTTT	CSAAGQGASNTIYF
TRBV5-1	.	once	13	TRBJ2-7	TGCGCCAGTCAGACAGGACCCTCCTACGAGCAGTACTTC	CASQTGPSYEQYF
TRBV6-1	.	.	14	TRBJ2-2	TGTGCCAGCAGTGAAGCCCCCATCACCGGGGAGCTGTTTTTT	CASSEAPITGELFF
TRBV4-1	.	.	17	TRBJ2-4	TGCGCCAGCAGCCACACCGCACCGTATACAAACAAAAACATTCAGTACTTC	CASSHTAPYTNKNIQYF
TRBV10-2	.	.	13	TRBJ1-5	TGCGCCAGCAGTGACAGGGTGTATCAGCCCCAGCATTTT	CASSDRVYQPQHF
TRBV5-1	.	once	15	TRBJ1-2	TGCGCCAGCAGCTTGGAACAGGCGCCCCTTTCCGGCTACACCTTC	CASSLEQAPLSGYTF
TRBV28	TRBD1	.	15	TRBJ2-7	TGTGCCAGCACCGGCGCCGGGACAGGTTCCTACGAGCAGTACTTC	CASTGAGTGSYEQYF
TRBV12-1	.	.	17	TRBJ2-3	TGTGCCAGCAGCTTTGATGCTAGCGGGAGGTATGGAGATACGCAGTATTTT	CASSFDASGRYGDTQYF
TRBV9	.	.	14	TRBJ2-4	TGTGCCAGCAGCGTGGGCACAGGTAAAAACATTCAGTACTTC	CASSVGTGKNIQYF
TRBV6-5	TRBD1	.	16	TRBJ2-3	TGTGCCAGCAGTTACTCTCTAACAGGGGACACAGATACGCAGTATTTT	CASSYSLTGDTDTQYF
TRBV2	.	few	13	TRBJ1-4	TGTGCCAGCGCACCAGGGGCACGGGAAAAACTGTTTTTT	CASAPGAREKLFF
TRBV5-6	.	.	14	TRBJ2-5	TGTGCCAGCAGCTCCTGGACTGTGAAAGAGACCCAGTACTTC	CASSSWTVKETQYF
TRBV9	.	.	15	TRBJ2-3	TGTGCCAGCAGCCCACTAAAAGCTAGCACAGATACGCAGTATTTT	CASSPLKASTDTQYF
TRBV10-3	.	.	14	TRBJ2-7	TGTGCCAGCCGCGGGTCGGGGGAAGTAGGAGAGCAGTACTTC	CASRGSGEVGEQYF
TRBV2	TRBD1	.	14	TRBJ2-5	TGTGCCAGCAGTCTCGGACAGGTCCAAGAGACCCAGTACTTC	CASSLGQVQETQYF
TRBV18	TRBD1	once	14	TRBJ2-1	TGTGCCAGCTCACCAGGACAGGGAGGCAATGAGCAGTTCTTC	CASSPGQGGNEQFF
TRBV29-1	.	.	11	TRBJ1-1	TGCAGCGCGGGAAATAGGGCTGAAGCTTTCTTT	CSAGNRAEAFF
TRBV7-9	.	.	13	TRBJ2-3	TGTGCCAGCAGCCTTCCCGGGACAGATACGCAGTATTTT	CASSLPGTDTQYF
TRBV27	TRBD2	.	15	TRBJ2-7	TGTGCCAGCAGAAGCTTCGGTAGCGGGAGGATCGAGCAGTACTTC	CASRSFGSGRIEQYF
TRBV7-9	.	.	14	TRBJ1-2	TGTGCCAGCAGCTCCACGGGCAGGGTCTATGGCTACACCTTC	CASSSTGRVYGYTF